This TCR beta chain appears in the sequencing data of a study of blood T cell repertoires in COVID-19. Overall study context: There were acute and convalescent COVID-19 samples, and they came from the United States, Italy and Spain.

This CDR3 is 13 amino acids long. Germline assignment: CDR1 KGHDR and CDR2 SFDVKD. Trimming removed 2 bases from V and 2 bases from J, with 5 bases in between. Study processing details: Counts of nucleated cells, estimated from reference gene primer amplification, were obtained. The method was immunoSEQ multiplex PCR; TCRdb's version includes in-frame clones alone and lacks a portion of them. V, J and clone size derive from that table, while D and trimming were established from the DNA sequence. This table has 140,000 to 150,000 clones, around 89% appearing once. The chain combines TRBV24-1 with TRBJ1-2, with D possibly matching TRBD1 (5 bases). The source is a man between 60 and 75 years old with active or convalescent COVID-19. The sample consisted of peripheral blood. The CDR3 reads CATSDSGNYGYTF. The CDR3 region has the DNA TGTGCCACCAGTGATTCAGGGAACTATGGCTACACCTTC.